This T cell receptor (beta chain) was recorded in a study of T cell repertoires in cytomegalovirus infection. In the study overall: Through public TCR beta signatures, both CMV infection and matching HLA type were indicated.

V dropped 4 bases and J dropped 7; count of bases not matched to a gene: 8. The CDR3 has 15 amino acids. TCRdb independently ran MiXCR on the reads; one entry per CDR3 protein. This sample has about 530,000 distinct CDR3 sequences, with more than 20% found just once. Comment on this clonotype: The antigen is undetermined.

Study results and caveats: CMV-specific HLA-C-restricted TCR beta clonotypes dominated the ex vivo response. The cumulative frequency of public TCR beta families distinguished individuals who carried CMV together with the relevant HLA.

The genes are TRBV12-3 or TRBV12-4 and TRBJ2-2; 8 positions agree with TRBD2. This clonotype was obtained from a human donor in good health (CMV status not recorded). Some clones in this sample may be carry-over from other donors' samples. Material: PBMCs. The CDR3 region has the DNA TGTGCCAGCAGTTATCCCTGGACTAGCCGCGGGGAGCTGTTTTTT. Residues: CASSYPWTSRGELFF.